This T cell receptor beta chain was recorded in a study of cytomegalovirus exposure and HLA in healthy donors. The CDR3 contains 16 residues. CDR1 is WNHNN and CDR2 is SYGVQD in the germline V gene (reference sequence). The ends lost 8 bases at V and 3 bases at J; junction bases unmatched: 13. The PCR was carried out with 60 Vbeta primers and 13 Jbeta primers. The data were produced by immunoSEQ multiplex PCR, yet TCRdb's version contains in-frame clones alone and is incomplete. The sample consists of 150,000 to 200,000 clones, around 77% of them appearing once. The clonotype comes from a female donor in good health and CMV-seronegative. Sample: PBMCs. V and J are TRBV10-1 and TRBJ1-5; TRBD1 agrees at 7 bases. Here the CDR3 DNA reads TGCGCCAGCCGACCCTTCGGGACAGCCGTCAATCAGCCCCAGCATTTT. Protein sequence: CASRPFGTAVNQPQHF.